What follows is one T cell receptor beta chain and its context. This sample was taken from a study of shared clonotypes between healthy human individuals. Study overall: The study used three CD4 naive, three CD4 memory, two CD8 naive and one CD8 memory plate per donor.

The naive CD8 subset, CD45RO-negative cells positively selected for CCR7, excluded terminally differentiated effector memory CD45RA+ cells. Produced via immunoSEQ multiplex PCR; TCRdb's table is partial and in-frame only. The sample yields 760,000 or so clones, about 96% seen once. The receptor was derived from a man aged 25-40 years in good health. The sequenced sample was naive CD8+ T cells sorted from blood.

The CDR3 nucleotides are TGTGCCAGCAGTTACTCGGGGACTAGCGGGTACAATGAGCAGTTCTTC. Its translation is CASSYSGTSGYNEQFF. J is TRBJ2-1 and V is TRBV6-6, with 12 nucleotides matching TRBD2. Germline lookup yields CDR1 MNHNY and CDR2 SVGAGI (reference sequence). V trimming: 0 bases; J trimming: 4 bases; junction bases outside the gene matches: 1. The CDR3 loop spans 16 amino acids.